This TCR beta chain derives from a study of CD8 T cells in Susac syndrome. After removal of 1 base from V and 0 bases from J, the junction contained 6 bases not matched to a gene. The CDR3 is 16 amino acids. Per the germline V gene, CDR1 is DFQATT and CDR2 is SNEGSKA (reference sequence). RNA, at about 0.5 to 1 ug, was reverse transcribed with random hexamers. An immunoSEQ multiplex PCR amplified TCR beta CDR3 over 54 Vbeta and 13 Jbeta. In TCRdb, the immunoSEQ multiplex PCR reads were re-called with MiXCR into one record per CDR3 protein. Here the sample spans roughly 130,000 distinct CDR3 sequences, nearly 95% being singletons.

The material sequenced was CD4+ T cells from PBMCs. The chain has TRBV20-1 and TRBJ1-5, with 7 bases lining up with TRBD1. The source of this sequence is a human donor in good health. The CDR3 loop reads CSARVRDSNSNQPQHF. In nucleotides, the CDR3 is TGCAGTGCTAGAGTCCGGGACAGCAATAGCAATCAGCCCCAGCATTTT.